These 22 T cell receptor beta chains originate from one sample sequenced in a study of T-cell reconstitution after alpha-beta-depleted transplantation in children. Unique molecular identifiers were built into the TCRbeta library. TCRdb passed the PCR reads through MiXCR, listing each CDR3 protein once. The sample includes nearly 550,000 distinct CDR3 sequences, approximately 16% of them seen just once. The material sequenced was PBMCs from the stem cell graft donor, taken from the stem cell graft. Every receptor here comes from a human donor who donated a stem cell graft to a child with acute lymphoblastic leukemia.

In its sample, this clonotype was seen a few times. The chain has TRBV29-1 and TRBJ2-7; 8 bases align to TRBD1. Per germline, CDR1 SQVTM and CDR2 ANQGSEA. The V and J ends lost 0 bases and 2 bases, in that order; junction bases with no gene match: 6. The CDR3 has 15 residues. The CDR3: CSVEDQDREPYEQYF. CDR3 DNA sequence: TGCAGCGTTGAAGATCAGGACAGGGAACCCTACGAGCAGTACTTC.

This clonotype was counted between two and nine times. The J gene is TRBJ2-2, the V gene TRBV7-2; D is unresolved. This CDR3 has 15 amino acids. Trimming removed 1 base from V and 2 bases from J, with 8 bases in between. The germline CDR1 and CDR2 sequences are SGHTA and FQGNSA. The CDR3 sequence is CASSLGSGNTGELFF. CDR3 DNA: TGTGCCAGCAGCTTAGGTAGTGGAAACACCGGGGAGCTGTTTTTT.

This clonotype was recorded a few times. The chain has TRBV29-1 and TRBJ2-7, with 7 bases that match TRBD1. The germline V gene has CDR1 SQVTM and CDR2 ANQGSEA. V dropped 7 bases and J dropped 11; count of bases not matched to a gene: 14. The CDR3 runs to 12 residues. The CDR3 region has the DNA TGCAGCGGGCAGGGGGACAGCCTTTGGGAGTACTTC. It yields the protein CSGQGDSLWEYF.

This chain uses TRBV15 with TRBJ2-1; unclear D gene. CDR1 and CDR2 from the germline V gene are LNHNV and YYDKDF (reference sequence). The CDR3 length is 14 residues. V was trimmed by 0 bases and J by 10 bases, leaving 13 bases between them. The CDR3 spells CATSRDRAGHEQFF. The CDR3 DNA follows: TGTGCCACCAGCAGAGATCGGGCAGGTCACGAGCAGTTCTTC.

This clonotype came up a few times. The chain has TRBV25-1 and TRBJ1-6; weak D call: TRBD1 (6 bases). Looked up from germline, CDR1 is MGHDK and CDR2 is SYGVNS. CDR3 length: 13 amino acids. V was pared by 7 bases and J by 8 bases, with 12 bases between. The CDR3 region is CASTLGGHSPLHF. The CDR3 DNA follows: TGTGCCAGCACTCTGGGGGGGCATTCACCCCTCCACTTT.

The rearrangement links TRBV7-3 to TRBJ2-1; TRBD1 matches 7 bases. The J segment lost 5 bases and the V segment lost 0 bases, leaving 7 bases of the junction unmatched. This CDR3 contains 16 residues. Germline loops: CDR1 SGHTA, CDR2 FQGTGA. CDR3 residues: CASSLTMGQKDNEQFF. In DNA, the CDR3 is TGTGCCAGCAGCTTAACGATGGGACAGAAGGACAATGAGCAGTTCTTC.

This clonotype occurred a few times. The CDR3 DNA reads TGCGCCAGCAGCTTCGAGACAGTCAACGAGCAGTACTTC. Protein: CASSFETVNEQYF. V usage is TRBV5-1 and J usage is TRBJ2-7, with D possibly being TRBD1 (5 bases). Deletions cut 2 bases from V and 5 bases from J, with 11 bases between. Germline-derived CDR1 and CDR2 are SGHRS and YFSETQ. The CDR3 sequence is 13 residues long.

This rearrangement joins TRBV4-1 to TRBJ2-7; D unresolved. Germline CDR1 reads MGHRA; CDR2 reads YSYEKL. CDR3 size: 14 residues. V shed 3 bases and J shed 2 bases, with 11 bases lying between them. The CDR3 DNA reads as TGCGCCAGCAGCCACCTTGTCGGTGCCTACGAGCAGTACTTC. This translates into CASSHLVGAYEQYF.

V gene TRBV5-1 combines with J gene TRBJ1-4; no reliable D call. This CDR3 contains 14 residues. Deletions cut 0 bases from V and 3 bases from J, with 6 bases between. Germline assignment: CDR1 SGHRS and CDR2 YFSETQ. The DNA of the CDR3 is TGCGCCAGCAGCTTGGCCGCGGCTAATGAAAAACTGTTTTTT. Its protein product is CASSLAAANEKLFF.

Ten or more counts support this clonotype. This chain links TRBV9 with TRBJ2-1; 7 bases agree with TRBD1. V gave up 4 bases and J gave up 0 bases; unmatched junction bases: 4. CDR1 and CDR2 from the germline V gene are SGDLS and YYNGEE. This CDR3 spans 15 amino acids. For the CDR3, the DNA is TGTGCCAGCAGCAGAGGGGGCAACTCCTACAATGAGCAGTTCTTC. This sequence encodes CASSRGGNSYNEQFF.

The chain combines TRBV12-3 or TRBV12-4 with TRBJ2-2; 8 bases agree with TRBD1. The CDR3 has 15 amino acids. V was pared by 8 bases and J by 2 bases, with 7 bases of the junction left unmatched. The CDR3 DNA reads TGTGCCAGCCGGGATGACAGGGGCAACACCGGGGAGCTGTTTTTT. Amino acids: CASRDDRGNTGELFF.

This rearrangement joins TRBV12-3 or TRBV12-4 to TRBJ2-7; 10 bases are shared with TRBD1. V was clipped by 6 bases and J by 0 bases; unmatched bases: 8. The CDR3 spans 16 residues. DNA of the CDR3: TGTGCCAGCAGCACCTCCGGGACAGGGGTCTCCTACGAGCAGTACTTC. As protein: CASSTSGTGVSYEQYF.

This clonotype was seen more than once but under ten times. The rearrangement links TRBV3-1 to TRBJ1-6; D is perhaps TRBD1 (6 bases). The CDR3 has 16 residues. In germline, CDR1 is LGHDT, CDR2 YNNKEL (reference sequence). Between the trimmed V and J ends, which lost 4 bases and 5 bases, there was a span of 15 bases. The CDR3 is CASSPLGGGDNSPLHF. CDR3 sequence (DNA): TGTGCCAGCAGCCCCCTCGGAGGGGGTGATAATTCACCCCTCCACTTT.

The CDR3: CASRIAGGPLEQYF. The CDR3 region has the DNA TGTGCCAGCAGGATAGCGGGAGGGCCGCTCGAGCAGTACTTC. The chain has TRBV12-3 or TRBV12-4 and TRBJ2-7, with 11 bases lining up with TRBD2. CDR3 length: 14 residues. The V and J ends lost 6 bases and 6 bases, in that order; junction bases with no gene match: 7.

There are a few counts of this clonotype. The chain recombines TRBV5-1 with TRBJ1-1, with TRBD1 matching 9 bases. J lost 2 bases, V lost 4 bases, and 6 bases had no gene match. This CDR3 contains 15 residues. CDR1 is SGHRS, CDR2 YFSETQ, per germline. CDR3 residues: CASSRGTGINTEAFF. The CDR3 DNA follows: TGCGCCAGCAGCCGTGGGACAGGGATCAACACTGAAGCTTTCTTT.

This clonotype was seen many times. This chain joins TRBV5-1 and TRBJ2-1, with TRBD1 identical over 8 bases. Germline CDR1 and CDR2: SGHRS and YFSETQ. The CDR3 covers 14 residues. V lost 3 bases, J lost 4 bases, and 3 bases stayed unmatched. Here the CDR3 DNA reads TGCGCCAGCAGCTGGGGACAGGTGTACAATGAGCAGTTCTTC. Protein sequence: CASSWGQVYNEQFF.

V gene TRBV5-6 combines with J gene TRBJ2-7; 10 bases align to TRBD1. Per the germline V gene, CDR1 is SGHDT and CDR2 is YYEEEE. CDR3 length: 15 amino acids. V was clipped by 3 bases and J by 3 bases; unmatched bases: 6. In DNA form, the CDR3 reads TGTGCCAGCAGCTATAGGGGACAGGGGATCTACGAGCAGTACTTC. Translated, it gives CASSYRGQGIYEQYF.

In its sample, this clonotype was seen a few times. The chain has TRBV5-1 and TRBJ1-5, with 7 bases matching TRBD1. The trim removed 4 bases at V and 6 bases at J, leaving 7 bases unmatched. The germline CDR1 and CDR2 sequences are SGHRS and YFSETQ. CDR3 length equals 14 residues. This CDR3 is CASSPDRVTQPQHF. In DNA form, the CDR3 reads TGCGCCAGCAGCCCCGACAGGGTAACTCAGCCCCAGCATTTT.

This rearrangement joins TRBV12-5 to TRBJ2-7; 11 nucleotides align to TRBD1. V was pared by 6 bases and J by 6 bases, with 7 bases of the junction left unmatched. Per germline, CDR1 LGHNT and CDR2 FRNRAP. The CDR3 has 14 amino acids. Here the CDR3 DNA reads TGTGCTAGTGGCCCCGGACAGGGGGCGGGCGAGCAGTACTTC. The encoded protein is CASGPGQGAGEQYF.

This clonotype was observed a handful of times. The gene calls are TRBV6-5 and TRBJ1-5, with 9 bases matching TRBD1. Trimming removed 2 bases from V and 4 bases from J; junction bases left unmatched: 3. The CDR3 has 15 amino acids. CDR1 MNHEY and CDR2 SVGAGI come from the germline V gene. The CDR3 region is CASSYTGQGNQPQHF. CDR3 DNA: TGTGCCAGCAGTTACACGGGACAGGGTAATCAGCCCCAGCATTTT.

Written as DNA, the CDR3 is TGCAGCGTTGAACGGAGCGGGAGGGGAGGAGGCGAGCAGTACTTC. It codes for CSVERSGRGGGEQYF. This chain connects TRBV29-1 to TRBJ2-7; TRBD2 agrees at 10 bases. With 2 bases clipped from V and 6 bases from J, the junction kept 10 bases outside the gene matches. Per germline, CDR1 SQVTM and CDR2 ANQGSEA. There are 15 residues in the CDR3.

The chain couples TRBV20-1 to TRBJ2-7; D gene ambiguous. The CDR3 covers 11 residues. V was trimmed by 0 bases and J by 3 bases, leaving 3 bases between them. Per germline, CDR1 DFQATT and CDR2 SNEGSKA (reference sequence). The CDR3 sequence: CSAREHYEQYF. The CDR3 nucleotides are TGCAGTGCTAGAGAACACTACGAGCAGTACTTC.